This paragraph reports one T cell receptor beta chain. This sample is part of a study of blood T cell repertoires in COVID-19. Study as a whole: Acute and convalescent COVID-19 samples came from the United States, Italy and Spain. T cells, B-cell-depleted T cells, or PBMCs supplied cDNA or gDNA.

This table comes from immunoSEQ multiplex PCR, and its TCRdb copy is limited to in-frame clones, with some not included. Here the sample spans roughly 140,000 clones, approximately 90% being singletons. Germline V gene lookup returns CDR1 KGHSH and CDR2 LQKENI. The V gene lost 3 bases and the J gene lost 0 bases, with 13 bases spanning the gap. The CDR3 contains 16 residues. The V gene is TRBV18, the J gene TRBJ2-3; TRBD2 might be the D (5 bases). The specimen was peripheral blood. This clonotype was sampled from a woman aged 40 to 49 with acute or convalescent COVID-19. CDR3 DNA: TGTGCCAGCTCACCGCGGACTCATAGAAGCACAGATACGCAGTATTTT. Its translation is CASSPRTHRSTDTQYF.